This entry concerns a single TCR beta chain. At one boundary the junction diverges from the germline segment, which might be a read error. This entry is derived from a study of T cell responses to AZD1222 COVID-19 vaccine. Here immunoSEQ multiplex PCR was the method, and the copy in TCRdb shows in-frame clones only, minus some. The sample lists 90,000 to 110,000 clones, about 90% occurring once. Germline CDR1 WSHSY, CDR2 SAAADI. The CDR3 is 11 residues long. The clonotype originates from an adult in good health. The chain recombines TRBV10-2 with TRBJ1-1; no clear D. The sample was peripheral blood, taken on day 0 of AZD1222 vaccination. The CDR3 sequence: CASSDEGKRSF. The DNA of the CDR3 is TGCGCCAGCAGTGACGAAGGGAAGAGGAGCTTT.